The 17 T cell receptor beta chains presented below share a single source sample, sequenced in a study of beta chain features in type 1 diabetes. What was sequenced were expressed TCRB transcripts, since all of the isolated RNA had been reverse transcribed. Repertoires were generated with immunoSEQ multiplex PCR, while TCRdb's copy carries only in-frame clones and drops some. The repertoire holds some 400,000 clones, more than 12% seen once, with under 0.02% in the top ten. The specimen sequenced was naive CD4+ T cells from blood. These receptors were obtained from a woman between 18 and 30 years old in good health.

This chain uses TRBV18 with TRBJ2-3, with TRBD2 matching 14 bases. Germline CDR1 is KGHSH and CDR2 is LQKENI. Trimming cost V 4 bases and J 5 bases; bases outside gene matches: 8. This CDR3 is built from 17 residues. The CDR3 region has the DNA TGTGCCAGCTCACGACGAGGGACTAGCGGGAGCGGAGATACGCAGTATTTT. Its protein is CASSRRGTSGSGDTQYF.

This clone appeared a few times. J is TRBJ2-7 and V is TRBV29-1, with TRBD1 as a possible D gene (6 bases). Per germline, CDR1 SQVTM and CDR2 ANQGSEA. This CDR3 comprises 13 residues. Trimming cost V 4 bases and J 5 bases, with 15 bases left between them. CDR3 region: CSVGRSTGNEQYF. The CDR3 nucleotides read TGCAGCGTTGGTCGATCCACAGGGAACGAGCAGTACTTC.

This clone has more than one count but fewer than ten. The genes are TRBV7-2 and TRBJ2-1, with 8 bases aligning to TRBD2. CDR1 is SGHTA, CDR2 FQGNSA, per germline. The CDR3 length is 16 residues. With 5 bases clipped from V and 0 bases from J, the junction kept 6 bases outside the gene matches. The CDR3 is CASSIQSGSSYNEQFF. The DNA for the CDR3 is TGTGCCAGCAGCATACAGAGCGGGAGCTCCTACAATGAGCAGTTCTTC.

This CDR3 is CASSQDTGGYGYTF. CDR3 bases: TGTGCCAGCAGCCAAGACACGGGGGGTTATGGCTACACCTTC. The V gene is TRBV14, the J gene TRBJ1-2; the D gene is possibly TRBD1 (5 bases). Germline loops: CDR1 SGHDN, CDR2 FVKESK. V was clipped by 0 bases and J by 5 bases, with 10 bases between them. The CDR3 extends over 14 amino acids.

As regards this clone: The same CDR3 can be traced to other DNA sequences in this sample. The genes are TRBV18 and TRBJ2-7; 9 nucleotides align to TRBD1. The germline gives CDR1 KGHSH, CDR2 LQKENI. The CDR3 has 15 residues. V lost 0 bases, J lost 1 base, and 1 base stayed unmatched. DNA for the CDR3: TGTGCCAGCTCACCACCGGGACAGGGTTCCTACGAGCAGTACTTC. It is translated as CASSPPGQGSYEQYF. The variable domain in full, completed from reference TRBV18 and TRBJ2-7, reads NAGVMQNPRHLVRRRGQEARLRCSPMKGHSHVYWYRQLPEEGLKFMVYLQKENIIDESGMPKERFSAEFPKEGPSILRIQQVVRGDSAAYFCASSPPGQGSYEQYFGPGTRLTVT.

V usage is TRBV19 and J usage is TRBJ1-1; 7 bases are shared with TRBD1. The junction had 7 bases not matched to a gene; V was cut back by 6 bases and J by 0 bases. CDR3 length: 15 residues. In germline, CDR1 is LNHDA, CDR2 SQIVND (reference sequence). The CDR3 loop is CASRTTGMMNTEAFF. The CDR3 DNA sequence: TGTGCCAGTAGAACGACAGGGATGATGAACACTGAAGCTTTCTTT.

The chain recombines TRBV19 with TRBJ2-3; TRBD2 matches 14 bases. The CDR3 has 17 amino acids. Germline CDR1 reads LNHDA; CDR2 reads SQIVND (reference sequence). Trimming cost V 5 bases and J 5 bases; bases outside gene matches: 9. CDR3 region: CASSRRTSGRREDTQYF. As DNA, the CDR3 is TGTGCCAGTAGTCGGAGGACTAGCGGGAGGCGGGAAGATACGCAGTATTTT.

This clone has only a few counts. The chain carries TRBV5-1 and TRBJ2-7; TRBD2 matches at 7 bases. The CDR3 has 14 residues. Germline V gene lookup returns CDR1 SGHRS and CDR2 YFSETQ. Germline trimming cut 4 bases from V and 3 bases from J; bases unmatched to any gene: 7. CDR3 sequence: CASSLGLPNYEQYF. The CDR3 nucleotides read TGCGCCAGCAGCCTGGGACTACCCAACTACGAGCAGTACTTC.

This chain connects TRBV18 to TRBJ2-5; unclear D gene. Germline-derived CDR1 and CDR2 are KGHSH and LQKENI. Trimming cost V 2 bases and J 4 bases, with 8 bases left between them. CDR3 length: 13 residues. This CDR3 is CASSPVAVETQYF. CDR3 nucleotides: TGTGCCAGCTCACCAGTCGCGGTAGAGACCCAGTACTTC.

This chain connects TRBV6-6 to TRBJ2-7; 8 positions agree with TRBD2. V was clipped by 6 bases and J by 3 bases; unmatched bases: 10. The CDR3 totals 15 residues. In germline, CDR1 is MNHNY, CDR2 SVGAGI (reference sequence). CDR3 residues: CASSQPLGTSYEQYF. The DNA of the CDR3 is TGTGCCAGCAGCCAACCTTTGGGGACTAGCTACGAGCAGTACTTC.

The J gene is TRBJ2-7, the V gene TRBV7-8, with 9 bases that match TRBD2. Germline values: CDR1 SGHVS, CDR2 FQNEAQ. With V trimmed by 5 bases and J by 7 bases, 12 bases remained unmatched. This CDR3 comprises 15 residues. The CDR3 here is CASSPMVAGAQEQYF. The CDR3 nucleotides are TGTGCCAGCAGCCCCATGGTAGCGGGAGCTCAAGAGCAGTACTTC.

The chain employs TRBV4-2 and TRBJ1-2; D is perhaps TRBD1 (6 bases). The V end lost 0 bases, the J end lost 6 bases, and 17 bases lay between the germline ends. The CDR3 covers 16 residues. The germline V gene encodes CDR1 LGHNA and CDR2 YNFKEQ. The CDR3 here is CASSQDVGGRANGYTF. In DNA, the CDR3 is TGTGCCAGCAGCCAAGATGTCGGGGGGCGGGCAAATGGCTACACCTTC.

The rearrangement joins TRBV29-1 to TRBJ2-3, with D possibly matching TRBD1 (6 bases). Trimming left V 7 bases short and J 5 bases short, with 16 bases between. The CDR3 length is 13 residues. Per the germline V gene, CDR1 is SQVTM and CDR2 is ANQGSEA. CDR3 in amino acids: CSGIAGVGDTQYF. In DNA, the CDR3 is TGCAGCGGGATTGCAGGGGTGGGAGATACGCAGTATTTT.

The chain has TRBV7-9 and TRBJ2-2; tentative D call: TRBD2 (5 bases). Germline lookup yields CDR1 SEHNR and CDR2 FQNEAQ (reference sequence). CDR3 length: 15 residues. The V end lost 10 bases, the J end lost 6 bases, and 21 bases lay between the germline ends. CDR3 amino acids: CAISIREVNAGELFF. The CDR3 region has the DNA TGTGCCATTTCAATCCGGGAAGTCAACGCCGGGGAGCTGTTTTTT. Together with reference TRBV7-9 and TRBJ2-2, the CDR3 gives the full variable domain: DTGVSQNPRHKITKRGQNVTFRCDPISEHNRLYWYRQTLGQGPEFLTYFQNEAQLEKSRLLSDRFSAERPKGSFSTLEIQRTEQGDSAMYLCAISIREVNAGELFFGEGSRLTVL.

This chain uses TRBV5-4 with TRBJ2-3, with 10 bases aligning to TRBD2. This CDR3 has 15 residues. Per the germline V gene, CDR1 is SGHNT and CDR2 is YYREEE (reference sequence). Trimming took 4 bases from V and 0 from J; bases not matched to a gene: 2. The DNA for the CDR3 is TGTGCCAGCAGCAGAGCGGGAGGGAGCACAGATACGCAGTATTTT. Amino acid sequence: CASSRAGGSTDTQYF.

V gene TRBV11-2 combines with J gene TRBJ2-3; 13 nucleotides agree with TRBD2. The CDR3 covers 15 residues. Germline values: CDR1 SGHAT, CDR2 FQNNGV. Trimming cost V 5 bases and J 4 bases; bases outside gene matches: 3. CDR3 sequence: CASSTGLAGADTQYF. The CDR3 region has the DNA TGTGCCAGCAGCACTGGACTAGCGGGAGCAGATACGCAGTATTTT.

The rearrangement joins TRBV19 to TRBJ2-1; no reliable D call. Trimming shortened V by 10 bases and J by 0 bases, and 19 bases separated the two germline ends. The CDR3 contains 16 residues. Germline V lookup: CDR1 LNHDA, CDR2 SQIVND (reference sequence). The CDR3 here is CATDTGYLSSYNEQFF. Written as DNA, the CDR3 is TGTGCCACCGATACCGGGTACCTGAGCTCCTACAATGAGCAGTTCTTC.